Sequencing of this T cell receptor (beta chain) was carried out in a study of OX40 agonist ivuxolimab in advanced cancers. Across the whole study: Antecedent anti-PD-1, anti-PD-L1 or anti-CTLA-4 therapy was permissible, with under 50% having received some.

V shed 8 bases and J shed 6 bases, with 21 bases lying between them. Germline CDR1 and CDR2: MNHEY and SMNVEV (reference sequence). The CDR3 consists of 15 residues. Baseline was the first blood sampling point, followed by cycle 4 day 1 and cycle 7 day 1. This table comes from immunoSEQ multiplex PCR, and its TCRdb copy is limited to in-frame clones, with some not included. The top ten clones hold more than 35% of a sample with 20,000 to 25,000 clones, 85% of them seen once. The rearrangement links TRBV27 to TRBJ2-3; perhaps TRBD2 as D (6 bases). The receptor was derived from an adult with an advanced solid tumor such as melanoma, head and neck, liver or kidney cancer. The specimen comprised CD4+ or CD8+ T cells sorted from blood, sampled in a trial of the OX40 agonist ivuxolimab. The DNA for the CDR3 is TGTGCCAGCTTAGGGAGTAGCGGAGCGGTTGATACGCAGTATTTT. Translating it yields CASLGSSGAVDTQYF.